A single sample gave rise to the 20 T cell receptor beta chains below, sequenced in a study of blood T cell repertoires in COVID-19. TCRdb's copy holds only in-frame clones and misses some; the assay was immunoSEQ multiplex PCR. The table records about 300,000 clones, over 75% of them present only once. Sequencing was performed on PBMCs or T cells enriched from blood (not recorded which). The receptor source for this set is a man younger than 40 who had recovered from COVID-19.

CDR3 coding DNA: TGTGCCACCAGCAGATACGGCCCCGGGGACTCCTCTGGAAACACCATATATTTT. Encoded protein: CATSRYGPGDSSGNTIYF. The chain has TRBV15 and TRBJ1-3; D is perhaps TRBD1 (5 bases). Germline CDR1 and CDR2: LNHNV and YYDKDF (reference sequence). CDR3 size: 18 residues. V dropped 2 bases and J dropped 0 bases, with 17 bases sitting between them.

This chain links TRBV5-1 with TRBJ1-1, with D possibly being TRBD1 (6 bases). Trimming removed 7 bases at V and 4 bases at J, with 11 bases between. Germline V gives CDR1 SGHRS, CDR2 YFSETQ. The CDR3 runs 12 residues. The CDR3 protein is CASGRTATEAFF. CDR3 bases: TGCGCCAGCGGCCGGACAGCCACTGAAGCTTTCTTT.

V gene TRBV4-1 combines with J gene TRBJ1-2; 11 nucleotides align to TRBD1. J lost 3 bases, V lost 3 bases, and 9 bases had no gene match. CDR1 and CDR2 (germline): MGHRA, YSYEKL. CDR3 length equals 17 residues. The CDR3 region is CASSHPPTGQGDYGYTF. The CDR3 coding sequence is TGCGCCAGCAGCCACCCCCCCACGGGACAGGGGGACTATGGCTACACCTTC.

The chain links TRBV5-6 to TRBJ2-2; TRBD2 agrees at 7 bases. The CDR3 totals 15 residues. Germline-derived CDR1 and CDR2 are SGHDT and YYEEEE. With 0 bases clipped from V and 5 bases from J, the junction kept 4 bases outside the gene matches. CDR3 DNA sequence: TGTGCCAGCAGCTTGGCCCAGGGACTAACCGGGGAGCTGTTTTTT. It specifies CASSLAQGLTGELFF.

This clone is a singleton in its sample. The chain couples TRBV30 to TRBJ2-4; no definite D call. CDR3 length: 13 residues. Germline CDR1 and CDR2: GTSNPN and SVGIG (reference sequence). The V gene lost 2 bases and the J gene lost 1 base, with 6 bases spanning the gap. CDR3 region: CAWSTGAKNIQYF. The DNA for the CDR3 is TGTGCCTGGAGTACCGGGGCCAAAAACATTCAGTACTTC.

The genes are TRBV9 and TRBJ2-1; 11 positions match TRBD2. With 3 bases clipped from V and 5 bases from J, the junction kept 10 bases outside the gene matches. CDR1 and CDR2 (germline): SGDLS, YYNGEE. The CDR3 totals 17 residues. The CDR3 sequence: CASSASTGLAGNNEQFF. The CDR3 DNA sequence: TGTGCCAGCAGCGCTTCCACTGGACTAGCGGGTAACAATGAGCAGTTCTTC.

The J gene is TRBJ1-2, the V gene TRBV6-2 or TRBV6-3; D gene uncertain. Germline CDR1 is MNHEY and CDR2 is SVGEGT. Trimming removed 0 bases from V and 2 bases from J, with 13 bases in between. The CDR3 has 16 residues. CDR3 sequence reads: CASSYSTSRGNYGYTF. The CDR3 DNA reads as TGTGCCAGCAGTTACTCGACTTCAAGAGGGAACTATGGCTACACCTTC.

This sequence joins TRBV9 and TRBJ2-7; tentative D call: TRBD2 (6 bases). Trimming cost V 0 bases and J 10 bases, with 20 bases left between them. The V gene's germline CDR1 is SGDLS and CDR2 YYNGEE. The CDR3 has 15 residues. The CDR3 DNA is TGTGCCAGCAGCGTAGGGGGCGGGGCCCCTAGCTTACAGTACTTC. Its protein is CASSVGGGAPSLQYF.

The genes are TRBV28 and TRBJ2-7; perhaps TRBD1 as D (6 bases). The V gene lost 2 bases and the J gene lost 0 bases, with 11 bases spanning the gap. Germline lookup yields CDR1 MDHEN and CDR2 SYDVKM. CDR3 length: 15 amino acids. CDR3 sequence reads: CASSLSTGSSYEQYF. The CDR3 DNA reads TGTGCCAGCAGTTTAAGTACAGGGAGCTCCTACGAGCAGTACTTC.

The V gene is TRBV10-1, the J gene TRBJ2-7, with D possibly being TRBD1 (6 bases). This CDR3 region has 14 residues. Germline V gene data show CDR1 as WNHNN and CDR2 as SYGVQD (reference sequence). The V and J ends lost 1 base and 4 bases respectively, with 11 bases between them. The chain's CDR3 is CASSEYRVGYEQYF. The CDR3, as DNA: TGCGCCAGCAGTGAGTACAGGGTAGGGTACGAGCAGTACTTC.

The V gene is TRBV27, the J gene TRBJ1-4; TRBD1 might be the D (6 bases). Per germline, CDR1 MNHEY and CDR2 SMNVEV (reference sequence). The V end lost 9 bases, the J end lost 4 bases, and 12 bases lay between the germline ends. The CDR3 runs 13 residues. The CDR3 spells CASGWGRNEKLFF. CDR3 nucleotide sequence: TGTGCCAGTGGGTGGGGGCGTAATGAAAAACTGTTTTTT.

The genes are TRBV6-5 and TRBJ1-4; D not certain. The CDR3 sequence is 14 residues long. Trimming took 2 bases from V and 7 from J, leaving 11 bases between them. The V gene's germline CDR1 is MNHEY and CDR2 SVGAGI. For the CDR3, the DNA is TGTGCCAGCAGTTACCTGGTCAGCGCTGAAAAACTGTTTTTT. This sequence encodes CASSYLVSAEKLFF.

In this sample, this clone turned up a few times. V usage is TRBV7-9 and J usage is TRBJ2-7, with D perhaps TRBD2 (6 bases). V was cut by 5 bases and J by 3 bases, with 14 bases left in between. CDR1 is SEHNR and CDR2 is FQNEAQ in the germline V gene (reference sequence). This CDR3 spans 14 amino acids. DNA of the CDR3: TGTGCCAGCAGCGGGAGAGCGGGCCTCTACGAGCAGTACTTC. Protein sequence: CASSGRAGLYEQYF. Filled out from reference TRBV7-9 and TRBJ2-7, the complete variable domain reads DTGVSQNPRHKITKRGQNVTFRCDPISEHNRLYWYRQTLGQGPEFLTYFQNEAQLEKSRLLSDRFSAERPKGSFSTLEIQRTEQGDSAMYLCASSGRAGLYEQYFGPGTRLTVT.

The rearrangement links TRBV11-2 to TRBJ2-2; no clear D. Germline V gene data show CDR1 as SGHAT and CDR2 as FQNNGV. The V and J ends lost 3 bases and 8 bases respectively, with 4 bases between them. This CDR3 spans 11 amino acids. As DNA, the CDR3 is TGTGCCAGCAGCTTCACTGGGGAGCTGTTTTTT. This translates into CASSFTGELFF.

The J gene is TRBJ2-3, the V gene TRBV11-2; the D gene is possibly TRBD2 (5 bases). CDR3 size: 13 residues. V lost 5 bases, J lost 4 bases, and 10 bases lay in between. CDR1 SGHAT and CDR2 FQNNGV come from the germline V gene. For the CDR3, the DNA is TGTGCCAGCAGCCCCGGACTTCCAGATACGCAGTATTTT. Protein: CASSPGLPDTQYF.

The J gene is TRBJ1-5, the V gene TRBV7-9; D may be TRBD1 (5 bases). The CDR3 loop spans 16 amino acids. V was pared by 5 bases and J by 11 bases, with 25 bases between. Germline CDR1 SEHNR, CDR2 FQNEAQ (reference sequence). The CDR3 nucleotides are TGTGCCAGCAGCCACATCCCGGGACCGAAGTCGGGGGCCCAGCATTTT. Its protein is CASSHIPGPKSGAQHF. The full variable domain, its missing parts supplied by reference TRBV7-9 and TRBJ1-5, is DTGVSQNPRHKITKRGQNVTFRCDPISEHNRLYWYRQTLGQGPEFLTYFQNEAQLEKSRLLSDRFSAERPKGSFSTLEIQRTEQGDSAMYLCASSHIPGPKSGAQHFGDGTRLSIL.

This sequence joins TRBV6-1 and TRBJ2-3, with 15 bases fitting TRBD2. Germline values: CDR1 MNHNS, CDR2 SASEGT. The CDR3 loop spans 16 amino acids. Trimming took 3 bases from V and 6 from J; bases not matched to a gene: 4. CDR3 coding DNA: TGTGCCAGCAGTGATCTCGGACTAGCGGGGGGGGATACGCAGTATTTT. Protein: CASSDLGLAGGDTQYF.

The rearrangement links TRBV12-3 or TRBV12-4 to TRBJ1-5; TRBD1 might be the D (5 bases). The CDR3 has 13 residues. Deletions cut 11 bases from V and 6 bases from J, with 17 bases between. CDR3 bases: TGTGCCTCCACCGGGGGGTGGGGTCAGCCCCAGCATTTT. Residues: CASTGGWGQPQHF.

Points on this clone: The identical CDR3 is also encoded by other nucleotide sequences in the sample. This chain joins TRBV2 and TRBJ1-6; D possibly corresponds to TRBD1 (5 bases). Germline CDR1 reads SNHLY; CDR2 reads FYNNEI. V lost 5 bases to trimming and J lost 4 bases, with 9 bases between them. The CDR3 has 14 residues. In DNA, the CDR3 is TGTGCCAGCAGTTTAACAGGTTATAATTCACCCCTCCACTTT. It is translated as CASSLTGYNSPLHF.

The chain combines TRBV7-2 with TRBJ1-1; D possibly corresponds to TRBD1 (6 bases). This CDR3 has 15 residues. V lost 1 base, J lost 4 bases, and 13 bases lay in between. The V gene's germline CDR1 is SGHTA and CDR2 FQGNSA. CDR3 DNA: TGTGCCAGCAGCTTAGTTGGGGGCCACGGCACTGAAGCTTTCTTT. As protein: CASSLVGGHGTEAFF.